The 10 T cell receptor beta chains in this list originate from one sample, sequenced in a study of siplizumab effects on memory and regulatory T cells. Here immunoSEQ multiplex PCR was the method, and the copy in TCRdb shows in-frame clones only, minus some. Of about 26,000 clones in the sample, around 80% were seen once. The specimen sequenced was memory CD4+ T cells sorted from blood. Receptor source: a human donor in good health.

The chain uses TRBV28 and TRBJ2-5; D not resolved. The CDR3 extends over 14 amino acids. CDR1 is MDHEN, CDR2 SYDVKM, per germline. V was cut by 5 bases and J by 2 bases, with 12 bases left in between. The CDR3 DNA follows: TGTGCCAGCAGTCCAGGCTTCATTCAAGAGACCCAGTACTTC. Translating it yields CASSPGFIQETQYF.

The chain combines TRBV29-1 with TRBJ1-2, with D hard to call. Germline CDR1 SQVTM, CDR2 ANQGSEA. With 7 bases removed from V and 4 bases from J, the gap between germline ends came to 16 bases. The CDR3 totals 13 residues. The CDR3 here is CSATRQESYGYTF. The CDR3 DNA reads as TGCAGCGCCACGCGGCAGGAGAGCTATGGCTACACCTTC.

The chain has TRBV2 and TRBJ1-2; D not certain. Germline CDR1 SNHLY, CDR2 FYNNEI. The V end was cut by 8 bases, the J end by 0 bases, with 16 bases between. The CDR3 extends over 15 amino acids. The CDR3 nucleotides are TGTGCCAGCTCTTATCAAGCGGGGACTAACTATGGCTACACCTTC. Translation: CASSYQAGTNYGYTF.

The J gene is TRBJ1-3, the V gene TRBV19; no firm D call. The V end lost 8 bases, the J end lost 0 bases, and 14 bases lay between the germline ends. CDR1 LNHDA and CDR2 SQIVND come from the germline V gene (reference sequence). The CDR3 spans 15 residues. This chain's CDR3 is CASLGRIGSGNTIYF. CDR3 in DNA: TGTGCCAGTCTTGGACGGATAGGCTCTGGAAACACCATATATTTT. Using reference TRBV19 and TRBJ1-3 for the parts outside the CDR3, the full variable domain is DGGITQSPKYLFRKEGQNVTLSCEQNLNHDAMYWYRQDPGQGLRLIYYSQIVNDFQKGDIAEGYSVSREKKESFPLTVTSAQKNPTAFYLCASLGRIGSGNTIYFGEGSWLTVV.

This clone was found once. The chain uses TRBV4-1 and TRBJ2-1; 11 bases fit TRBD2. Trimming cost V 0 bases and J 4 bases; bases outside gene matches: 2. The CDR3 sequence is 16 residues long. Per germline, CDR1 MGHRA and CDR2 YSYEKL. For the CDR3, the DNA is TGCGCCAGCAGCCAAGATGGGACTAGCGGATACAATGAGCAGTTCTTC. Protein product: CASSQDGTSGYNEQFF.

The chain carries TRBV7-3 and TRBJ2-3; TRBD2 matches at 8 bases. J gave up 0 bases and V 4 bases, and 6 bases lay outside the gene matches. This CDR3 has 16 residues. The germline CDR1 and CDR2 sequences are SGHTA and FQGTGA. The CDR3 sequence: CASSSHLAGSTDTQYF. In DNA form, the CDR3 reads TGTGCCAGCAGCTCCCATCTAGCGGGTAGCACAGATACGCAGTATTTT.

In DNA, the CDR3 is TGTGCCAGCAGCCAAGCTAGCCAACGCTCCTATAATTCACCCCTCCACTTT. Protein: CASSQASQRSYNSPLHF. The chain recombines TRBV4-2 with TRBJ1-6; no definite D call. V lost 1 base, J lost 0 bases, and 10 bases lay in between. CDR1 and CDR2 from the germline V gene are LGHNA and YNFKEQ. This CDR3 has 17 residues.

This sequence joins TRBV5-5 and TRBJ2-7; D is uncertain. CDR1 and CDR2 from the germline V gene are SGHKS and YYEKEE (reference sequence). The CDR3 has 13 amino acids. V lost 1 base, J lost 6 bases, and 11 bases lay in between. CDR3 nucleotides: TGTGCCAGCAGCTTGAACGGTGCCTTCGAGCAGTACTTC. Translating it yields CASSLNGAFEQYF.

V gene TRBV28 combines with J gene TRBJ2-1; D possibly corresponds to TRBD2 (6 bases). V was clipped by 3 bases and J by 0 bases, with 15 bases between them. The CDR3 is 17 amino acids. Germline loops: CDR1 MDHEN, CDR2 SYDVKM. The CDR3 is CASSLGGSAASYNEQFF. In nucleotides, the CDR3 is TGTGCCAGCAGTTTGGGAGGCAGCGCCGCCTCCTACAATGAGCAGTTCTTC.

Here the CDR3 reads CASSLVETQYF. The CDR3 DNA reads TGTGCCAGCAGCTTGGTAGAGACCCAGTACTTC. The chain links TRBV5-6 to TRBJ2-5; D uncertain. V lost 0 bases, J lost 4 bases, and 1 base lay in between. CDR3 length equals 11 residues. The germline V gene has CDR1 SGHDT and CDR2 YYEEEE. Looking up the rest from reference TRBV5-6 and TRBJ2-5 gives the full variable domain: DAGVTQSPTHLIKTRGQQVTLRCSPKSGHDTVSWYQQALGQGPQFIFQYYEEEERQRGNFPDRFSGHQFPNYSSELNVNALLLGDSALYLCASSLVETQYFGPGTRLLVL.